This T cell receptor beta chain was sequenced for a study of shared clonotypes between healthy human individuals (dated by TCRdb to the early 2020s). At the level of the whole study: The cohort comprised two women and a few men aged 18 to 49 years. Per donor, three plates each were used for CD4 naive and CD4 memory, two for CD8 naive, and one for CD8 memory. Between about 0.8 and 9 billion PBMCs per donor were obtained by leukapheresis. To increase sequencing depth and limit assay-specific biases, TCR repertoire library preparation and sequencing were carried out by different laboratories using diverse techniques. To estimate repertoire size and how much clonotype sharing occurs between individuals, the study deeply sequenced the blood TCR repertoires of about 5 healthy adults. Results and caveats for the whole study, not just this receptor: Because the study included only a small number of donors, the genetic and exposure-history diversity represented was limited. When a handful of donors were compared, the shared fraction of clonotypes was around 5.1% for naive CD4, around 4% for naive CD8, 2.3% for memory CD4, and about 0.36% for memory CD8. Sampling was restricted to blood, and TCR repertoires in tissues likely differ from the TCR repertoires found in blood. Compared with non-shared clonotypes, the clonotypes found in all four sorted-subset donors had higher generation probabilities. Even with the large sequencing depth, rarefaction of the sorted-subset datasets indicated that sequencing was incomplete. Naive subsets generally had larger estimated clonotype richness than memory subsets did. Pairwise subsampling led to the expectation that sequencing depth would affect the degree of clonotype sharing among donors.

The donors were healthy, HIV-negative adults with no recently reported acute infections or vaccinations. Every donor was a Caucasian adult living in Nashville, Tennessee, USA. Magnetic negative selection was used to enrich CD4+ T cells, after which naive cells were positively selected on CD45RA and the negative fraction became the memory subset. After blood collection by leukapheresis, PBMCs were isolated using Ficoll-Histopaque density gradient centrifugation and then cryopreserved in the vapor phase of liquid nitrogen. Analytical flow cytometry was used to check the purity and quantity of every magnetically sorted T cell population. From each sorted fraction, genomic DNA was isolated and quantified by UV absorbance on a Nanodrop 2000c. Using the deep immunoSEQ assay, multiplex PCR amplified TCR CDR3 regions from genomic DNA. Extracted genomic DNA from each cell subset was spread evenly across all wells of several immunoSEQ 96-well plates, with each plate serving as a replicate. For sorted subsets, roughly 0.2 ug genomic DNA, equal to tens of thousands of T cell genomes, was loaded into each replicate PCR. The purified libraries were quantified using a Qubit 3.0 fluorometer, sized with a Bioanalyzer 2100, and then quantified again using the KAPA Library Quantification kit. Every immunoSEQ 96-well plate was sequenced on a dedicated single-read 150-cycle Illumina NextSeq 550 flow cell. Processing in the source paper ran as follows. The immunoSEQ output contained only junctional sequences without quality scores, so filtering could not match that applied to full-length reads. Sequences were annotated with PyIR, a Python wrapper for IgBLAST v1.9, using IMGT germline references to assign V/J genes and CDR3. Reads were filtered out if the reads had weak V/J assignments (E-value above 1e-6), no CDR3, stop codons, out-of-frame junctions, or ambiguous translated residues. V3J clonotypes were defined by identical inferred V gene, J gene, and CDR3 amino acid sequence. Percentage overlap between repertoires was calculated by dividing the number of shared unique clonotypes by the size of the smaller repertoire. Three approaches were used to assess repertoire richness: RTK rarefaction, the Chao1 estimator, and Recon v2.1 estimates of unobserved clonotypes. OLGA was used to compute generation probabilities for all TCRbeta clonotypes that the gDNA method yielded from four donors. The immuneACCESS repertoire file appears here via TCRdb, limited to in-frame rearrangements. These files lack a portion of the clones; in checked studies, under half of the deficit traces to unresolved V genes, and the cause of the others is not known. V and J calls and clone size are given by that table; D and trimming were obtained from the DNA. The sample profile shows roughly 1,000,000 clones; 75% to 85% of them were found once. 0.6% to 0.7% of the sample rests with the top ten.

As to this clone: Its antigen target is currently unknown. No much larger clone is present one base from it, and per-base qualities are unavailable.

The CDR3, from cysteine to phenylalanine, totals 16 residues. Just CDR3 DNA is preserved here, 48 bases in frame from base 1. V loses 2 bases, J loses 4 bases, and the germline ends lie 14 bases apart. Taken from the germline V gene, the CDR1 and CDR2 loops are MDHEN and SYDVKM. The receptor comes from a man between 18 and 29 years old in good health. Some clones in this sample may be carry-over from other donors' samples. The chain joins TRBV28 to TRBJ1-4, with a weak D call of TRBD1 (6 bases match). Material for sequencing was memory CD4+ T cells from PBMCs. Interpreted using the paper, the cell subset or site label stands for: CD45RA-negative fraction. The CDR3 protein sequence reads: CASSLGWGRDNEKLFF. The bases are TGTGCCAGCAGTTTAGGCTGGGGGCGAGATAATGAAAAACTGTTTTTT. This CDR3, with the reference TRBV28 and TRBJ1-4 proteins standing in past its ends, gives the full variable domain DVKVTQSSRYLVKRTGEKVFLECVQDMDHENMFWYRQDPGLGLRLIYFSYDVKMKEKGDIPEGYSVSREKKERFSLILESASTNQTSMYLCASSLGWGRDNEKLFFGSGTQLSVL.